This T cell receptor beta chain was recorded in a study of breast tumors, draining lymph nodes, adjacent tissues. Study-wide results and caveats: Compared with lymph nodes, tumors were less diverse; compared with nontumor tissue, more. Tumor T cell lymph node origin was a supported hypothesis, not proven. Luminal-like breast cancer showed significantly higher tumor–nontumor repertoire similarity than basal-like.

A word on this clonotype: Its antigen is currently unknown. A read error is possible here, since a much larger clone lies one base away.

TCRdb processed the multiplex PCR reads anew with MiXCR; each CDR3 protein has one entry. The profile shows some 22,000 distinct CDR3 sequences, roughly two fifths of them singletons. V was pared by 6 bases and J by 1 base, with 9 bases between. This CDR3 comprises 14 residues. The sequence was collected from a female donor with breast cancer. Some clones in this sample may be carry-over from other donors' samples. The sequenced sample consisted of breast tumor tissue. The chain is built from TRBV12-3 or TRBV12-4 and TRBJ2-2; D remains unclear. This CDR3 reads CASRNPGNTGELFF. In DNA, the CDR3 is TGTGCCAGCAGGAACCCTGGGAACACCGGGGAGCTGTTTTTT.